These 15 T cell receptor beta chains came from one sample sequenced in a study of human T cells and chemical hapten exposure. It was from unfractionated whole blood that total RNA was extracted. Using its own MiXCR run on the 5' RACE reads, TCRdb lists one record per CDR3 protein. Seen here are approximately 140,000 distinct CDR3 sequences, 4.1% observed once, and the top ten hold over 1.1%. The receptor source for this set is a female donor in good health.

This clonotype was seen ten or more times. The rearrangement uses TRBV12-3 or TRBV12-4 and TRBJ2-5; 9 bases are shared with TRBD2. This CDR3 has 15 residues. Losses at the gene ends were 3 bases for V and 5 bases for J; bases not matched to a gene: 7. Written as DNA, the CDR3 is TGTGCCAGCAGTTTTGGCGGGGGGGCCTTCGAGACCCAGTACTTC. Protein sequence: CASSFGGGAFETQYF.

This clonotype was counted ten times or more. The V call is TRBV4-1, the J call TRBJ2-7, with D maybe TRBD1 (6 bases). V was trimmed by 1 base and J by 0 bases, leaving 7 bases between them. The CDR3 runs to 14 residues. The V gene's germline CDR1 is MGHRA and CDR2 YSYEKL. The CDR3, as DNA: TGCGCCAGCAGCCAAGCACAGGGCTCCTACGAGCAGTACTTC. Translation: CASSQAQGSYEQYF.

This clonotype was observed many times. V is TRBV28 and J is TRBJ1-5; maybe TRBD1 (5 bases). Germline-derived CDR1 and CDR2 are MDHEN and SYDVKM. There are 15 residues in the CDR3. Trimming pared 3 bases from V and 2 bases from J, leaving 11 bases between. DNA of the CDR3: TGTGCCAGCAGTTTGAGGGGTAGGGGCAATCAGCCCCAGCATTTT. Its translation: CASSLRGRGNQPQHF.

This clonotype appeared a few times. This chain connects TRBV7-2 to TRBJ2-2, with D possibly matching TRBD1 (5 bases). V lost 0 bases to trimming and J lost 6 bases, with 11 bases between them. The CDR3 is 15 residues long. Looked up from germline, CDR1 is SGHTA and CDR2 is FQGNSA. The CDR3 DNA sequence: TGTGCCAGCAGCTTAGCACCCGGACATTCCGGGGAGCTGTTTTTT. It is translated as CASSLAPGHSGELFF.

The rearrangement links TRBV11-2 to TRBJ2-3, with 8 bases that match TRBD1. The V gene's germline CDR1 is SGHAT and CDR2 FQNNGV. V was pared by 3 bases and J by 5 bases, with 7 bases of the junction left unmatched. The CDR3 is 15 amino acids. CDR3: CASSFTGQVEDTQYF. Here the CDR3 DNA reads TGTGCCAGCAGCTTTACGGGACAGGTTGAAGATACGCAGTATTTT.

This clonotype was observed a handful of times. The chain links TRBV12-3 or TRBV12-4 to TRBJ1-6; D possibly corresponds to TRBD1 (5 bases). The CDR3 sequence is 15 residues long. The V gene lost 2 bases and the J gene lost 8 bases, with 13 bases spanning the gap. The CDR3 DNA follows: TGTGCCAGCAGTTTAACAGGCGTTCCCGATTCACCCCTCCACTTT. Protein: CASSLTGVPDSPLHF.

This clonotype has a count of ten or more. The V call is TRBV4-2, the J call TRBJ1-6, with no clear D. The CDR3 spans 16 residues. Trimming left V 3 bases short and J 7 bases short, with 16 bases between. CDR1 is LGHNA and CDR2 is YNFKEQ in the germline V gene. This CDR3 is CASSQTLGSANSPLHF. Here the CDR3 DNA reads TGTGCCAGCAGCCAGACACTTGGCTCGGCAAATTCACCCCTCCACTTT.

This clonotype was seen repeatedly, ten times or more. The CDR3 loop reads CASSPRGQENTEAFF. For the CDR3, the DNA is TGTGCCAGCAGCCCCCGTGGGCAGGAAAACACTGAAGCTTTCTTT. J is TRBJ1-1 and V is TRBV3-1; D remains ambiguous. Per the germline V gene, CDR1 is LGHDT and CDR2 is YNNKEL (reference sequence). V was cut by 4 bases and J by 2 bases, with 14 bases left in between. The CDR3 sequence is 15 residues long.

Ten or more counts support this clonotype. V usage is TRBV20-1 and J usage is TRBJ2-5; no definite D call. The CDR3 spans 14 residues. Germline CDR1 reads DFQATT; CDR2 reads SNEGSKA (reference sequence). Trimming took off 0 bases at V and 2 bases at J, with 10 bases between the two ends. In nucleotides, the CDR3 is TGCAGTGCTAGAGATGGTTCTAAACAAGAGACCCAGTACTTC. Translation: CSARDGSKQETQYF.

As regards this clonotype: This may be a read error: a much more frequent sequence differs by one nucleotide. The chain combines TRBV9 with TRBJ1-5; 11 nucleotides match TRBD1. The CDR3 is made up of 18 amino acids. CDR1 is SGDLS and CDR2 is YYNGEE in the germline V gene. The CDR3 DNA reads as TGTGCCAGCAGCGGACCGGGACAGGGGGGGGTGGGCAATCAGCCCAAGCATTTT. This translates into CASSGPGQGGVGNQPKHF.

At least ten counts were recorded for this clonotype. This rearrangement joins TRBV29-1 to TRBJ2-5, with TRBD2 as a possible D gene (6 bases). V was pared by 3 bases and J by 4 bases, with 12 bases between. CDR3 length: 13 amino acids. Germline CDR1 SQVTM, CDR2 ANQGSEA. The CDR3 sequence: CSVDRGKRETQYF. DNA for the CDR3: TGCAGCGTTGATCGGGGGAAACGAGAGACCCAGTACTTC.

Regarding this clonotype: This may be a read error, as it is one base from a much larger clone. The chain uses TRBV12-3 or TRBV12-4 and TRBJ2-5; no reliable D call. The CDR3 runs to 14 residues. V was trimmed by 3 bases and J by 1 base, leaving 9 bases between them. The CDR3 DNA is TGTGCCAGCAGTTTGGTTGACGGCCAAGAGACCCAGTACTTC. Residues: CASSLVDGQETQYF.

This clonotype was detected ten times or more. The rearrangement joins TRBV6-5 to TRBJ1-4; the D gene is possibly TRBD1 (5 bases). The CDR3 covers 15 residues. The V gene lost 0 bases and the J gene lost 7 bases, with 12 bases spanning the gap. CDR1 MNHEY and CDR2 SVGAGI come from the germline V gene. Here the CDR3 reads CASSYSEGYGEKLFF. The DNA of the CDR3 is TGTGCCAGCAGTTACTCGGAGGGGTACGGTGAAAAACTGTTTTTT.

This clonotype showed up just a few times. The chain has TRBV20-1 and TRBJ2-5; D is possibly TRBD2 (7 bases). V gave up 3 bases and J gave up 5 bases, with 19 bases separating them. This CDR3 contains 15 residues. The V gene's germline CDR1 is DFQATT and CDR2 SNEGSKA (reference sequence). As DNA, the CDR3 is TGCAGTGCTAGTGGGGGGGGGGCCGGAACGGAGACCCAGTACTTC. Translation gives CSASGGGAGTETQYF.

CDR3 loop: CASSVDPPNEKLFF. DNA of the CDR3: TGTGCCAGCAGTGTAGACCCGCCTAATGAAAAACTGTTTTTT. V is TRBV2 and J is TRBJ1-4; no clear D gene. Trimming stripped 4 bases from V and 3 bases from J, with 9 bases between. This CDR3 region has 14 residues. The germline V gene has CDR1 SNHLY and CDR2 FYNNEI.